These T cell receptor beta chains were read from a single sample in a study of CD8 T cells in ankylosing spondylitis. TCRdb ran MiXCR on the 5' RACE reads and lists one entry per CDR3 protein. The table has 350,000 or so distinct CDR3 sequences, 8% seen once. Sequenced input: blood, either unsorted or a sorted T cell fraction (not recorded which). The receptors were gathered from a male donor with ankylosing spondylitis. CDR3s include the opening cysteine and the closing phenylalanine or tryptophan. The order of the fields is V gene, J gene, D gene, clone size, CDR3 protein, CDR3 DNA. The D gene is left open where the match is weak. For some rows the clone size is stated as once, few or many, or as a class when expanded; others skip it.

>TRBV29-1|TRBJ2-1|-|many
CSVAAAEQFF
TGCAGCGTTGCTGCAGCTGAGCAGTTCTTC
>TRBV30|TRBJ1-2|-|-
CAWTRGGGTGIYGYTF
TGTGCCTGGACCCGAGGGGGGGGAACGGGCATCTATGGCTACACCTTC
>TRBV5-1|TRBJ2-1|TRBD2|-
CASSPTTGLGLARINTNEQFF
TGCGCCAGCAGCCCCACGACCGGCTTGGGACTAGCGAGAATAAACACCAATGAGCAGTTCTTC
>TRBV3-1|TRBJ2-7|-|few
CASSPDFYEQYF
TGTGCCAGCAGTCCGGACTTCTACGAGCAGTACTTC
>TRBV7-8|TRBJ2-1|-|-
CASSLRGVSYNEQFF
TGTGCCAGCAGCCTAAGGGGAGTTTCTTACAATGAGCAGTTCTTC
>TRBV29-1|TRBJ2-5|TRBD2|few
CSVTGGTSGRAGTQYF
TGCAGCGTTACCGGGGGAACTAGCGGGAGGGCGGGGACCCAGTACTTC
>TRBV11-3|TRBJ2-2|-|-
CASSLEQGNTGELFF
TGTGCCAGCAGCTTAGAGCAGGGGAACACCGGGGAGCTGTTTTTT
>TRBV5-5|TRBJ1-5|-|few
CASSLLRNQPQHF
TGTGCCAGCAGCTTGCTGAGGAATCAGCCCCAGCATTTT
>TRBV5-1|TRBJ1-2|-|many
CASSLALAVLNGYTF
TGCGCCAGCAGCTTGGCGTTGGCAGTTCTGAATGGCTACACCTTC
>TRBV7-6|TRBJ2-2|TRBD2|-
CASSQGLMPNTGELFF
TGTGCCAGCAGCCAGGGACTAATGCCGAACACCGGGGAGCTGTTTTTT
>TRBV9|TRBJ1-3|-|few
CASSVGGISGNTIYF
TGTGCCAGCAGCGTGGGGGGGATCTCTGGAAACACCATATATTTT
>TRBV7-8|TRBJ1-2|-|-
CASSPDGYYGYTF
TGTGCCAGCAGCCCAGACGGCTACTATGGCTACACCTTC
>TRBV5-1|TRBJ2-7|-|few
CASSLDEGRRYEQYF
TGCGCCAGCAGCTTGGACGAGGGGAGACGCTACGAGCAGTACTTC
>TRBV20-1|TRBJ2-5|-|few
CSARGPEAQYF
TGCAGTGCTAGAGGCCCAGAGGCCCAGTACTTC
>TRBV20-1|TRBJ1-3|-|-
CSAYNLRGGNTIYF
TGCAGTGCTTATAACCTACGTGGAGGAAACACCATATATTTT
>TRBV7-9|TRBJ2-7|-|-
CASSLEGLNYEQYF
TGTGCCAGCAGCTTAGAGGGACTTAACTACGAGCAGTACTTC
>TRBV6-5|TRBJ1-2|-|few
CASTGGVYGYTF
TGTGCCAGCACCGGGGGGGTCTATGGCTACACCTTC
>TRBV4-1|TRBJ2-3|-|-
CASSHIRGGTQYF
TGCGCCAGCAGCCATATCAGGGGAGGTACGCAGTATTTT
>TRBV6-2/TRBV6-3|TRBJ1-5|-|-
CASRPTGAGVQPQHF
TGTGCCAGCAGACCTACTGGGGCGGGAGTTCAGCCCCAGCATTTT
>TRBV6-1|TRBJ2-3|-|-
CASQGRITDTQYF
TGTGCCTCTCAGGGGCGGATCACAGATACGCAGTATTTT
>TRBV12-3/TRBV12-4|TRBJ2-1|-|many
CASSLARGARNEQFF
TGTGCCAGCAGTTTAGCGCGTGGTGCCCGCAATGAGCAGTTCTTC
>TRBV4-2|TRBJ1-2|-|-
CASSQDWGGKSLYGYTF
TGTGCCAGCAGCCAAGATTGGGGAGGGAAGAGTCTATATGGCTACACCTTC
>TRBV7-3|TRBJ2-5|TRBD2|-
CASSLPGASGRSETQYF
TGTGCCAGCAGCTTACCGGGGGCTAGCGGGAGGAGTGAGACCCAGTACTTC
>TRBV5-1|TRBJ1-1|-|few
CASSLTPGLNTEAFF
TGCGCCAGCAGCTTGACGCCGGGATTGAACACTGAAGCTTTCTTT
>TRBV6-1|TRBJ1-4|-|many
CASKRGEGESKLFF
TGTGCCAGCAAGCGGGGGGAAGGGGAATCAAAACTGTTTTTT
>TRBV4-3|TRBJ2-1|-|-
CASSQEALRWGSYNEQFF
TGCGCCAGCAGCCAAGAAGCGCTGCGATGGGGCTCCTACAATGAGCAGTTCTTC
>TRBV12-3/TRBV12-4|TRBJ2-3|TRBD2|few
CASSLRRLADLSRGTDTQYF
TGTGCCAGCAGTTTACGTCGCCTAGCGGACCTGAGTCGTGGTACAGATACGCAGTATTTT
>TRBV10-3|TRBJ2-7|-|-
CAISEFGHSGTYEQYF
TGTGCCATCAGTGAGTTTGGTCATTCCGGAACCTACGAGCAGTACTTC
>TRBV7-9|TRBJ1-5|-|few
CASSLSLDRNQPQHF
TGTGCCAGCAGCTTATCCCTTGACAGGAATCAGCCCCAGCATTTT
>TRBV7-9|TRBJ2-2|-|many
CASSLLATGELFF
TGTGCCAGCAGCTTATTGGCCACCGGGGAGCTGTTTTTT
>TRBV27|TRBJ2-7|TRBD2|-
CASRPSGRAYEQYF
TGTGCCAGCAGGCCTAGCGGGAGGGCCTACGAGCAGTACTTC
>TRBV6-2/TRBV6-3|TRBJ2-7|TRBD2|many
CASSSLGLAGVLPRYEQYF
TGTGCCAGCAGTTCCCTAGGACTAGCGGGAGTCCTGCCGCGGTACGAGCAGTACTTC
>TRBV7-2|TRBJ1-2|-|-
CASSQETPYGYTF
TGTGCCAGCAGCCAGGAGACCCCGTATGGCTACACCTTC
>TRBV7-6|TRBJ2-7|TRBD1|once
CASSSGQGRSEQYF
TGTGCCAGCAGCTCCGGACAGGGCCGGAGCGAGCAGTACTTC
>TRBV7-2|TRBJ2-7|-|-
CASSQSPTQPYEQYF
TGTGCCAGCAGCCAAAGCCCGACTCAGCCCTACGAGCAGTACTTC
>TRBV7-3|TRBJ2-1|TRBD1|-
CASSPTGSGGNEQFF
TGTGCCAGCAGCCCGACAGGGTCAGGGGGCAATGAGCAGTTCTTC
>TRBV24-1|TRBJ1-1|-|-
CATSAGALTEAFF
TGTGCCACCAGTGCCGGGGCGCTCACTGAAGCTTTCTTT
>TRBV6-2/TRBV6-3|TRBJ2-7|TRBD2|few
CASSYSTGRRSTYEQYF
TGTGCCAGCAGTTACTCGACCGGGAGGCGTTCGACTTACGAGCAGTACTTC
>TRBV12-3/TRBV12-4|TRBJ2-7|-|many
CASSLAPSNSYEQYF
TGTGCCAGCAGCCTCGCGCCGTCGAACTCCTACGAGCAGTACTTC
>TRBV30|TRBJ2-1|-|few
CAWSVSYNEQFF
TGTGCCTGGAGTGTGTCCTACAATGAGCAGTTCTTC
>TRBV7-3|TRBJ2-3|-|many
CASSSWYTDTQYF
TGTGCCAGCAGCTCGTGGTACACAGATACGCAGTATTTT
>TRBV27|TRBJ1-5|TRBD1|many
CASSLARGDQPQHF
TGTGCCAGCAGTTTAGCCAGGGGGGATCAGCCCCAGCATTTT